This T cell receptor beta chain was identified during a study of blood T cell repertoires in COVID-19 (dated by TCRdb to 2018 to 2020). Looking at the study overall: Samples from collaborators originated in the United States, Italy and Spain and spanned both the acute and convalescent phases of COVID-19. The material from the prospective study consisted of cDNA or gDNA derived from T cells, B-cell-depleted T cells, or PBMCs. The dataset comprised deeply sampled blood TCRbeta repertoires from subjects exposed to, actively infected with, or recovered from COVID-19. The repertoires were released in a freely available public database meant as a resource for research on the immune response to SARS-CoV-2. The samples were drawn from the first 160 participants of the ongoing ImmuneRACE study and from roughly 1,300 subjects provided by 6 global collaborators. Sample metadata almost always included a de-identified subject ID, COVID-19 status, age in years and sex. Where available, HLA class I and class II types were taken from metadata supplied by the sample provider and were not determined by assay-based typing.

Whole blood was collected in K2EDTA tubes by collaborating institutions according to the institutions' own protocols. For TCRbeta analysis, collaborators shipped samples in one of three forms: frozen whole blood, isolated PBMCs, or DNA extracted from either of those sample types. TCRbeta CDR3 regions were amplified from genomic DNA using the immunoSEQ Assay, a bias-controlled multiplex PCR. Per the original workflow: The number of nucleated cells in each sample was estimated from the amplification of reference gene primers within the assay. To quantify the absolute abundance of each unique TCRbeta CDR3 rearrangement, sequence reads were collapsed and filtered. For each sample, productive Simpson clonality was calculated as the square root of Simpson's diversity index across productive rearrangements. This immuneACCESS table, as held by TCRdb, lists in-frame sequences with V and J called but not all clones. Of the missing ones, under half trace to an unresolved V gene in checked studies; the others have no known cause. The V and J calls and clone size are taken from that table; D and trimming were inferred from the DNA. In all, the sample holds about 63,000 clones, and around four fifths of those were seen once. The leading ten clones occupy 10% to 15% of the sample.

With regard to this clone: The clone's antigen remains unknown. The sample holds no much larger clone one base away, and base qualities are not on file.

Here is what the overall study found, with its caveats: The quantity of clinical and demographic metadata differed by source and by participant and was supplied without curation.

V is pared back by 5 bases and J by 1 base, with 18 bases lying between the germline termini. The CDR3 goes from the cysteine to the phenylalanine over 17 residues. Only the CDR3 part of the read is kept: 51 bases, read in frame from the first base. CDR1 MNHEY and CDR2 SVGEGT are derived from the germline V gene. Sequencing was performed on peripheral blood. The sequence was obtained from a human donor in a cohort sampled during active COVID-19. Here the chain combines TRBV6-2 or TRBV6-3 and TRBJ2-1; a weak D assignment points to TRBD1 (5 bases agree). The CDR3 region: CASSSLSLGVSYNEQFF. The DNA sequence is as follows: TGTGCCAGCAGTAGCTTGAGTTTAGGGGTATCCTACAATGAGCAGTTCTTC.